What follows are 5 T cell receptor beta chains derived from one specimen sequenced in a study of T cells in localized non-small cell lung cancer. Sequencing used immunoSEQ multiplex PCR; TCRdb keeps in-frame clones, though not all of them. The repertoire includes about 55,000 clones, around four fifths of them detected once, and roughly 15% sits in the top ten. Sequenced material: peripheral blood mononuclear cells, taken before any cancer treatment. These receptors were collected from a man aged 40-75 years with stage III lung adenocarcinoma.

The V and J genes are TRBV19 and TRBJ2-3, with TRBD1 matching 7 bases. Germline CDR1 is LNHDA and CDR2 is SQIVND (reference sequence). The V gene end was trimmed by 6 bases and the J gene end by 3 bases; junction bases not matched to a gene: 9. CDR3 length: 15 amino acids. The CDR3 nucleotides are TGTGCCAGTAGGAGATACCCGGACAGGACAGATACGCAGTATTTT. Amino acids: CASRRYPDRTDTQYF. The entire variable domain, with the rest obtained from reference TRBV19 and TRBJ2-3, is as follows: DGGITQSPKYLFRKEGQNVTLSCEQNLNHDAMYWYRQDPGQGLRLIYYSQIVNDFQKGDIAEGYSVSREKKESFPLTVTSAQKNPTAFYLCASRRYPDRTDTQYFGPGTRLTVL.

A word on this clone: Within the sample, other DNA sequences also encode this same CDR3. The chain combines TRBV6-5 with TRBJ2-3; possibly TRBD2 for D (5 bases). The CDR3 spans 12 residues. Germline V gene data show CDR1 as MNHEY and CDR2 as SVGAGI. V lost 8 bases to trimming and J lost 0 bases, with 6 bases between them. CDR3 sequence (DNA): TGTGCCAGCCGGGGTAGCACAGATACGCAGTATTTT. This gives the protein CASRGSTDTQYF.

The chain carries TRBV7-9 and TRBJ2-2; TRBD2 might be the D (6 bases). This CDR3 contains 13 residues. CDR1 is SEHNR, CDR2 FQNEAQ, per germline (reference sequence). Trimming stripped 7 bases from V and 5 bases from J, with 11 bases between. CDR3 coding DNA: TGTGCCAGCATCCCTGCGGGGACCGGGGAGCTGTTTTTT. This translates into CASIPAGTGELFF.

The chain recombines TRBV7-9 with TRBJ2-7, with TRBD1 identical over 7 bases. Trimming at V came to 4 bases and at J to 2 bases, leaving 5 bases not matched to a gene. There are 14 residues in the CDR3. From germline, CDR1 is SEHNR and CDR2 FQNEAQ (reference sequence). The CDR3 spells CASSSWDSTYEQYF. In nucleotides, the CDR3 is TGTGCCAGCAGCTCCTGGGACAGCACCTACGAGCAGTACTTC.

The rearrangement uses TRBV11-3 and TRBJ2-3; TRBD2 aligns across 10 bases. V shed 3 bases, J shed 4 bases, and the junction held 1 base outside the gene matches. The CDR3 length is 14 residues. Germline-derived CDR1 and CDR2 are SGHNT and YENEEA. CDR3 protein: CASSFSGGPDTQYF. The CDR3 nucleotides are TGTGCCAGCAGCTTTAGCGGGGGGCCAGATACGCAGTATTTT.